This T cell receptor (beta chain) was sequenced during a study of blood T cell repertoires in COVID-19. The repertoire was sequenced with immunoSEQ multiplex PCR; TCRdb's copy has only in-frame clones and lacks some. The sample contains 250,000 to 300,000 clones, roughly nine tenths of which appear only once. Germline lookup yields CDR1 MDHEN and CDR2 SYDVKM. The CDR3 contains 15 residues. Trimming pared 6 bases from V and 5 bases from J, leaving 19 bases between. The clonotype originates from a woman aged 60-75 years who had recovered from COVID-19. What was sequenced was PBMCs or T cells enriched from blood (not recorded which). This chain connects TRBV28 to TRBJ1-2; D possibly corresponds to TRBD1 (6 bases). This chain's CDR3 is CASSPTGQRRYGYTF. In nucleotides, the CDR3 is TGTGCCAGCAGCCCGACAGGCCAACGTAGATATGGCTACACCTTC.